This entry lists 32 T cell receptor beta chains sequenced from one sample in a study of regulatory dendritic cells for organ transplantation. The antigens of these receptors remain unknown. The method was immunoSEQ multiplex PCR; TCRdb's version includes in-frame clones alone and lacks a portion of them. The table shows approximately 22,000 clones, with 80% to 90% occurring only once. Allogeneic regulatory or mature dendritic cells were co-cultured for less than six days with CFSE-labeled sorted T cells at 1:10. Sequencing was done on a sample of naive CD4+ T cells from blood cultured with regulatory dendritic cells. Subset here: CD45RA+ naive T cells. These receptor sequences come from a human donor in good health.

The rearrangement uses TRBV5-1 and TRBJ2-7; TRBD2 agrees at 7 bases. J lost 3 bases, V lost 9 bases, and 3 bases had no gene match. The V gene's germline CDR1 is SGHRS and CDR2 YFSETQ. CDR3 size: 11 residues. The CDR3 loop reads CANQRGYEQYF. CDR3 DNA sequence: TGCGCCAATCAGCGGGGCTACGAGCAGTACTTC.

The rearrangement uses TRBV27 and TRBJ2-1; 8 nucleotides match TRBD2. CDR3 size: 15 residues. From germline, CDR1 is MNHEY and CDR2 SMNVEV (reference sequence). V shed 5 bases and J 6 bases; nucleotides not matched to a gene: 9. CDR3 protein: CASSIESGGRNEQFF. As DNA, the CDR3 is TGTGCCAGCAGTATTGAGAGCGGGGGCCGCAATGAGCAGTTCTTC.

The chain has TRBV7-3 and TRBJ2-3; TRBD1 agrees at 7 bases. Germline loops: CDR1 SGHTA, CDR2 FQGTGA. The CDR3 loop spans 16 amino acids. J gave up 0 bases and V 5 bases, and 8 bases lay outside the gene matches. The DNA of the CDR3 is TGTGCCAGCAGCGTAGGGGGCGGGCTAAGCACAGATACGCAGTATTTT. Its protein product is CASSVGGGLSTDTQYF.

CDR3: CASSHDRAVGNEQFF. CDR3 sequence (DNA): TGTGCCAGCAGTCATGACAGGGCCGTCGGCAATGAGCAGTTCTTC. V and J are TRBV6-5 and TRBJ2-1; 7 nucleotides align to TRBD1. V dropped 5 bases and J dropped 6; count of bases not matched to a gene: 10. Per germline, CDR1 MNHEY and CDR2 SVGAGI. The CDR3 has 15 amino acids.

This clone was recorded a few times. The V and J genes are TRBV6-5 and TRBJ1-3; D ambiguous. The germline CDR1 and CDR2 sequences are MNHEY and SVGAGI. The CDR3 covers 14 residues. The germline V and J ends were trimmed by 10 bases and 0 bases, with 13 bases remaining between them. The CDR3 sequence: CATLEYFSGNTIYF. The DNA of the CDR3 is TGTGCCACCCTGGAGTATTTCTCTGGAAACACCATATATTTT.

V usage is TRBV18 and J usage is TRBJ1-3; D is unresolved. The CDR3 has 18 residues. Trimming pared 3 bases from V and 3 bases from J, leaving 21 bases between. Per germline, CDR1 KGHSH and CDR2 LQKENI. As DNA, the CDR3 is TGTGCCAGCTCACCTTCGGCACCCGAGCCTGGGTTTGGAAACACCATATATTTT. Translation gives CASSPSAPEPGFGNTIYF.

This chain joins TRBV5-4 and TRBJ1-2, with a tentative D call TRBD1 (6 bases). Germline-derived CDR1 and CDR2 are SGHNT and YYREEE (reference sequence). Trimming took 4 bases from V and 8 from J, leaving 18 bases between them. This CDR3 comprises 14 residues. The CDR3 protein is CASSHDRNERGYTF. The CDR3, as DNA: TGTGCCAGCAGCCACGACAGGAACGAGAGAGGCTACACCTTC.

The chain is built from TRBV7-3 and TRBJ2-7; a possible D gene is TRBD2 (5 bases). Germline CDR1 is SGHTA and CDR2 is FQGTGA. V was cut by 5 bases and J by 5 bases, with 10 bases left in between. CDR3 length: 12 residues. The DNA for the CDR3 is TGTGCCAGCAGCCCCGGAGGAGACGAGCAGTACTTC. This translates into CASSPGGDEQYF. Filled out from reference TRBV7-3 and TRBJ2-7, the complete variable domain reads GAGVSQTPSNKVTEKGKYVELRCDPISGHTALYWYRQSLGQGPEFLIYFQGTGAADDSGLPNDRFFAVRPEGSVSTLKIQRTERGDSAVYLCASSPGGDEQYFGPGTRLTVT.

The chain combines TRBV30 with TRBJ1-6; D remains unclear. Trimming removed 1 base from V and 8 bases from J, with 12 bases in between. The germline CDR1 and CDR2 sequences are GTSNPN and SVGIG (reference sequence). This CDR3 region has 14 residues. The CDR3 coding sequence is TGTGCCTGGAGTGGGCCGCCCTGGGATTCACCCCTCCACTTT. Its protein is CAWSGPPWDSPLHF. Supplemented by reference TRBV30 and TRBJ1-6, the full variable domain reads SQTIHQWPATLVQPVGSPLSLECTVEGTSNPNLYWYRQAAGRGLQLLFYSVGIGQISSEVPQNLSASRPQDRQFILSSKKLLLSDSGFYLCAWSGPPWDSPLHFGNGTRLTVT.

The rearrangement links TRBV4-2 to TRBJ2-7; 7 bases match TRBD1. The CDR3 sequence is 17 residues long. CDR1 is LGHNA and CDR2 is YNFKEQ in the germline V gene. V was clipped by 3 bases and J by 5 bases; unmatched bases: 16. This CDR3 is CASSQGTADPSYDEQYF. The CDR3 DNA sequence: TGTGCCAGCAGCCAGGGGACAGCCGATCCTTCCTATGACGAGCAGTACTTC.

This sequence joins TRBV9 and TRBJ2-2; the D is unclear. CDR1 is SGDLS and CDR2 is YYNGEE in the germline V gene. The length of the CDR3 is 14 residues. The ends were cut back, 4 bases at V and 0 bases at J, with 7 bases in the middle. The CDR3 DNA follows: TGTGCCAGCAGCCCCAGCGCGAACACCGGGGAGCTGTTTTTT. It codes for CASSPSANTGELFF.

The V gene is TRBV18, the J gene TRBJ1-2; no clear D gene. The CDR3 contains 14 residues. The ends were cut back, 3 bases at V and 3 bases at J, with 11 bases in the middle. Per the germline V gene, CDR1 is KGHSH and CDR2 is LQKENI. The CDR3 protein is CASSPDAGDYGYTF. The CDR3 nucleotides read TGTGCCAGCTCACCCGACGCAGGAGACTATGGCTACACCTTC. The entire variable domain, with the rest obtained from reference TRBV18 and TRBJ1-2, is as follows: NAGVMQNPRHLVRRRGQEARLRCSPMKGHSHVYWYRQLPEEGLKFMVYLQKENIIDESGMPKERFSAEFPKEGPSILRIQQVVRGDSAAYFCASSPDAGDYGYTFGSGTRLTVV.

The chain joins TRBV27 to TRBJ1-2, with D uncertain. CDR1 MNHEY and CDR2 SMNVEV come from the germline V gene (reference sequence). The CDR3 extends over 17 amino acids. Trimming cost V 3 bases and J 0 bases, with 17 bases left between them. In DNA, the CDR3 is TGTGCCAGCAGTTTTCTCCTGTTTGGGGTAGCTAACTATGGCTACACCTTC. It is translated as CASSFLLFGVANYGYTF.

The chain combines TRBV5-1 with TRBJ1-4; no clear D. CDR1 SGHRS and CDR2 YFSETQ come from the germline V gene. The CDR3 spans 14 residues. V was trimmed by 2 bases and J by 6 bases, leaving 11 bases between them. The chain's CDR3 is CASSLEGYDEKLFF. In DNA form, the CDR3 reads TGCGCCAGCAGCTTAGAAGGGTATGATGAAAAACTGTTTTTT. Full variable domain (rest looked up from reference TRBV5-1 and TRBJ1-4): KAGVTQTPRYLIKTRGQQVTLSCSPISGHRSVSWYQQTPGQGLQFLFEYFSETQRNKGNFPGRFSGRQFSNSRSEMNVSTLELGDSALYLCASSLEGYDEKLFFGSGTQLSVL.

The CDR3 loop is CASSLGREAFF. CDR3 DNA sequence: TGTGCCAGCAGTTTGGGCAGGGAAGCTTTCTTT. The rearrangement uses TRBV28 and TRBJ1-1; D is unresolved. The CDR3 runs to 11 residues. The germline gives CDR1 MDHEN, CDR2 SYDVKM. The germline V and J ends were trimmed by 3 bases and 8 bases, with 7 bases remaining between them. The whole variable domain, remainder taken from reference TRBV28 and TRBJ1-1, is DVKVTQSSRYLVKRTGEKVFLECVQDMDHENMFWYRQDPGLGLRLIYFSYDVKMKEKGDIPEGYSVSREKKERFSLILESASTNQTSMYLCASSLGREAFFGQGTRLTVV.

A few counts support this clone. The chain has TRBV30 and TRBJ1-5; TRBD1 matches 9 bases. The V segment lost 2 bases and the J segment 7 bases; nucleotides outside the gene matches: 6. Looked up from germline, CDR1 is GTSNPN and CDR2 is SVGIG (reference sequence). The CDR3 totals 14 residues. In DNA, the CDR3 is TGTGCCTGGAGTCGGGACAGGGTTATACAGCCCCAGCATTTT. It translates to CAWSRDRVIQPQHF.

The V gene is TRBV30, the J gene TRBJ1-2, with TRBD1 identical over 7 bases. The V and J ends lost 1 base and 4 bases, in that order; junction bases with no gene match: 6. The CDR3 runs 14 residues. Germline V lookup: CDR1 GTSNPN, CDR2 SVGIG (reference sequence). The CDR3 spells CAWSADRVGYGYTF. In DNA form, the CDR3 reads TGTGCCTGGAGTGCCGACAGGGTGGGCTATGGCTACACCTTC. Together with reference TRBV30 and TRBJ1-2, the CDR3 gives the full variable domain: SQTIHQWPATLVQPVGSPLSLECTVEGTSNPNLYWYRQAAGRGLQLLFYSVGIGQISSEVPQNLSASRPQDRQFILSSKKLLLSDSGFYLCAWSADRVGYGYTFGSGTRLTVV.

The chain is built from TRBV6-5 and TRBJ1-2; TRBD1 aligns across 10 bases. In germline, CDR1 is MNHEY, CDR2 SVGAGI. V lost 8 bases to trimming and J lost 6 bases; unmatched junction nucleotides: 6. This CDR3 region has 13 residues. This chain's CDR3 is CASGQGGGNGYTF. DNA of the CDR3: TGTGCCAGCGGACAGGGGGGAGGAAATGGCTACACCTTC.

The rearrangement uses TRBV5-5 and TRBJ2-7; 8 nucleotides agree with TRBD1. Losses at the gene ends were 1 base for V and 4 bases for J; bases not matched to a gene: 4. The CDR3 is 14 residues long. Germline lookup yields CDR1 SGHKS and CDR2 YYEKEE (reference sequence). The CDR3 reads CASSLQGASYEQYF. CDR3 nucleotide sequence: TGTGCCAGCAGCTTGCAGGGGGCGTCATACGAGCAGTACTTC.

The rearrangement links TRBV9 to TRBJ2-3, with TRBD2 identical over 16 bases. The length of the CDR3 is 18 residues. The V segment lost 4 bases and the J segment 5 bases; nucleotides outside the gene matches: 10. CDR1 is SGDLS and CDR2 is YYNGEE in the germline V gene. In DNA, the CDR3 is TGTGCCAGCAGCCTCTTGGGGACTAGCGGGGGGGCCGTAGATACGCAGTATTTT. It specifies CASSLLGTSGGAVDTQYF.

The chain uses TRBV19 and TRBJ2-3; 7 nucleotides line up with TRBD1. The CDR3 consists of 14 residues. Germline V gene lookup returns CDR1 LNHDA and CDR2 SQIVND (reference sequence). The V segment lost 8 bases and the J segment 4 bases; nucleotides outside the gene matches: 9. In DNA form, the CDR3 reads TGTGCCAGTCGCGTGGGTACAGGGGCAGATACGCAGTATTTT. Protein sequence: CASRVGTGADTQYF. The whole variable domain, filled in from reference TRBV19 and TRBJ2-3, reads DGGITQSPKYLFRKEGQNVTLSCEQNLNHDAMYWYRQDPGQGLRLIYYSQIVNDFQKGDIAEGYSVSREKKESFPLTVTSAQKNPTAFYLCASRVGTGADTQYFGPGTRLTVL.

The V call is TRBV5-6, the J call TRBJ2-5, with a possible D match to TRBD1 (6 bases). The germline gives CDR1 SGHDT, CDR2 YYEEEE. The V gene lost 0 bases and the J gene lost 4 bases, with 19 bases spanning the gap. The CDR3 sequence is 17 residues long. CDR3 in DNA: TGTGCCAGCAGCTTGGGCCCCATCGGGTCCAGGGGAGAGACCCAGTACTTC. This codes for CASSLGPIGSRGETQYF.

This chain links TRBV6-5 with TRBJ2-2, with 8 bases fitting TRBD2. The V and J ends lost 7 bases and 5 bases, in that order; junction bases with no gene match: 9. The CDR3 loop spans 15 amino acids. The germline CDR1 and CDR2 sequences are MNHEY and SVGAGI. Written as DNA, the CDR3 is TGTGCCAGCATCGAGACTGGCGGGGGGACCGGGGAGCTGTTTTTT. It is translated as CASIETGGGTGELFF.

V is TRBV23-1 and J is TRBJ2-5; possibly TRBD2 for D (7 bases). TRBV23-1 qualifies as an ORF whose function is uncertain. The CDR3 runs to 14 residues. Trimming left V 6 bases short and J 6 bases short, with 17 bases between. CDR3: CASRGWGGAQTQYF. In DNA, the CDR3 is TGCGCCAGCAGGGGTTGGGGGGGCGCACAGACCCAGTACTTC.

The chain employs TRBV7-3 and TRBJ2-3, with a tentative D call TRBD2 (6 bases). Germline V CDR1 and CDR2: SGHTA, FQGTGA. The CDR3 covers 14 residues. V gave up 1 base and J gave up 1 base, with 6 bases separating them. CDR3 sequence: CASSLRRGTDTQYF. CDR3 DNA sequence: TGTGCCAGCAGCTTAAGGAGGGGCACAGATACGCAGTATTTT.

This clone was seen a handful of times. V and J are TRBV11-3 and TRBJ2-5, with 8 bases matching TRBD2. The CDR3 has 15 residues. Germline CDR1 is SGHNT and CDR2 is YENEEA. The V gene end was trimmed by 5 bases and the J gene end by 6 bases; junction bases not matched to a gene: 11. This chain's CDR3 is CASSRWREAGKTQYF. CDR3 bases: TGTGCCAGCAGCCGATGGCGGGAGGCGGGTAAGACCCAGTACTTC.

The chain joins TRBV19 to TRBJ1-1; TRBD1 matches 8 bases. The germline gives CDR1 LNHDA, CDR2 SQIVND (reference sequence). The CDR3 sequence is 17 residues long. After removal of 6 bases from V and 4 bases from J, the junction contained 16 bases not matched to a gene. The CDR3 reads CASSWGSQTGATTEAFF. The DNA for the CDR3 is TGTGCCAGTAGCTGGGGCTCGCAGACAGGGGCGACCACTGAAGCTTTCTTT. The full variable domain, with the rest looked up from reference TRBV19 and TRBJ1-1, is DGGITQSPKYLFRKEGQNVTLSCEQNLNHDAMYWYRQDPGQGLRLIYYSQIVNDFQKGDIAEGYSVSREKKESFPLTVTSAQKNPTAFYLCASSWGSQTGATTEAFFGQGTRLTVV.

The chain links TRBV30 to TRBJ2-3; D remains unclear. Germline V gene lookup returns CDR1 GTSNPN and CDR2 SVGIG (reference sequence). This CDR3 contains 13 residues. Trimming stripped 1 base from V and 4 bases from J, with 9 bases between. CDR3 DNA sequence: TGTGCCTGGAGTGGTAGGGTGGCAGATACGCAGTATTTT. It is translated as CAWSGRVADTQYF.

V usage is TRBV15 and J usage is TRBJ2-3; TRBD2 aligns across 11 bases. This CDR3 spans 15 amino acids. Germline lookup yields CDR1 LNHNV and CDR2 YYDKDF (reference sequence). Unmatched junction bases numbered 7, after V lost 5 bases and J lost 6 bases. The CDR3 reads CATSPRTSGHDTQYF. CDR3 DNA: TGTGCCACCAGCCCCAGGACTAGCGGGCATGATACGCAGTATTTT.

V gene TRBV18 combines with J gene TRBJ2-3, with 11 bases fitting TRBD1. V trimming: 5 bases; J trimming: 4 bases; junction bases outside the gene matches: 5. The CDR3 contains 15 residues. Germline V CDR1 and CDR2: KGHSH, LQKENI. The CDR3 DNA reads TGTGCCAGCTCATTGGGGACAGGGGGGTCAGATACGCAGTATTTT. Residues: CASSLGTGGSDTQYF. Full variable domain (rest looked up from reference TRBV18 and TRBJ2-3): NAGVMQNPRHLVRRRGQEARLRCSPMKGHSHVYWYRQLPEEGLKFMVYLQKENIIDESGMPKERFSAEFPKEGPSILRIQQVVRGDSAAYFCASSLGTGGSDTQYFGPGTRLTVL.

This clone was picked up one time. The chain has TRBV7-6 and TRBJ1-1; 9 positions match TRBD1. With V trimmed by 2 bases and J by 6 bases, 7 bases remained unmatched. The CDR3 has 15 amino acids. Looked up from germline, CDR1 is SGHVS and CDR2 is FNYEAQ. The CDR3 loop is CASSLIPGQGAEAFF. CDR3 in DNA: TGTGCCAGCAGCTTAATACCGGGACAGGGTGCTGAAGCTTTCTTT.

This rearrangement joins TRBV15 to TRBJ2-5; D remains unclear. This CDR3 is built from 16 residues. Germline CDR1 reads LNHNV; CDR2 reads YYDKDF (reference sequence). Trimming took off 0 bases at V and 2 bases at J, with 13 bases between the two ends. The CDR3 sequence is CATSRERPVTQETQYF. The CDR3 nucleotides read TGTGCCACCAGCAGAGAACGGCCGGTAACGCAAGAGACCCAGTACTTC. The variable domain in full, with the rest retrieved from reference TRBV15 and TRBJ2-5, is DAMVIQNPRYQVTQFGKPVTLSCSQTLNHNVMYWYQQKSSQAPKLLFHYYDKDFNNEADTPDNFQSRRPNTSFCFLDIRSPGLGDTAMYLCATSRERPVTQETQYFGPGTRLLVL.